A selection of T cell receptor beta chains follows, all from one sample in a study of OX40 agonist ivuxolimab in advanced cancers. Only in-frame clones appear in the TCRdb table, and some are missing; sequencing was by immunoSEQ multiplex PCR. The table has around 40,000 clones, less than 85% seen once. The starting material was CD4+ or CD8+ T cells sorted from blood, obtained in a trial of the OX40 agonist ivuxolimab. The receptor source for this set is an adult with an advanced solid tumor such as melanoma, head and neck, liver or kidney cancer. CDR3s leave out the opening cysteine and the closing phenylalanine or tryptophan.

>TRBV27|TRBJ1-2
ATRRGGGYT
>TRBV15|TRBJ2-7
ATSRDRTDFPR
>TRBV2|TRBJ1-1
ASSIRTAF
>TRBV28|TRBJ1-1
ASSSPQRLGEAF
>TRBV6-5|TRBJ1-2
ASSYMHYGYT
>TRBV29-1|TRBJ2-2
SVDRGVNTGELF
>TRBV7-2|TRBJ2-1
ASSQFSGAYNEQF
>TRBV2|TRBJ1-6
ASKDRALSYNSPLH
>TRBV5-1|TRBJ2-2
ASSPGHYTGELF
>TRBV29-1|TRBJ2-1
SVVGQGASGEQF
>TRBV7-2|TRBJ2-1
ASSLSASGWSSYNEQF
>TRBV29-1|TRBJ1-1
SVPSTGTVNTEAF
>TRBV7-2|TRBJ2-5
ASSLALAGRETQY
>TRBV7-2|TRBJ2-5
ASSLGAIQETQY
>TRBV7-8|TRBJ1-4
ASSPGRGQGEKLF
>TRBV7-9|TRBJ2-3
ASSLRETPQY
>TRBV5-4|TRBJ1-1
ASSLDSYTEAF
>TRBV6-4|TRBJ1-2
ASSVSRTAPLSGYT
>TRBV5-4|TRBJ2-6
ASSLNRGGNSGANVLT
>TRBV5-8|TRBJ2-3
ASSLVGHLTDTQY
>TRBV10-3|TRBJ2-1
AIRFGSVYNEQF
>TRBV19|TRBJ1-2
ASSIGQKDYGYT
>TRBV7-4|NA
ASSLVGDRPYEQY
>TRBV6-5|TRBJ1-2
ASSYRKGGTGYGYT
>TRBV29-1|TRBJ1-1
SVVGGAEAF
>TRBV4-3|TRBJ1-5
ASSQELAQSNQPQH
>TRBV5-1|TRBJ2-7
ASSSRPGQSYEQY
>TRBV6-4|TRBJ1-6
ASSDSATGDSPLH
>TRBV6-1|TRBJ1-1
ASTLTGEAF
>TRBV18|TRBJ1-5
ASSPTAPDSNQPQH
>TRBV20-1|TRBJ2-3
GTGKTDTQY
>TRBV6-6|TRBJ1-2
ASTRANYGYT
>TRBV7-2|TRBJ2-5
ASSQQGGEETQY
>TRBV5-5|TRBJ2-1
ASRRIADSINEQF
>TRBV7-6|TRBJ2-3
ASSLSGLGQDTQY
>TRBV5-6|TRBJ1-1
ASSLRAGPLNTEAF
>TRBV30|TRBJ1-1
ASERRVGTEAF
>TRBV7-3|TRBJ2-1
ASSITGGRQF
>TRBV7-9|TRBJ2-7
ASSSRDSSPYEQY